The rows below give T cell receptor beta chains drawn from one sample of a study of T cell responses to AZD1222 COVID-19 vaccine. The assay was immunoSEQ multiplex PCR, and TCRdb's table has in-frame clones only and misses some. The data show roughly 45,000 clones, around 80% seen once. This material consisted of peripheral blood, taken on day 0 of AZD1222 vaccination. The source of these receptors is an adult in good health. Each CDR3 is given with its conserved first and last residue. The order of the fields is D gene, J gene, V gene, clone size, CDR3 DNA, CDR3 protein. A D gene is named only where the DNA matches it firmly. Expanded clones are given a class, and other clones once, few, many or no size at all.

- | TRBJ1-1 | TRBV5-4 | once | TGTGCCAGCAGGAACGGACAGATGAACACTGAAGCTTTCTTT | CASRNGQMNTEAFF
TRBD1 | TRBJ2-2 | TRBV7-6 | - | TGTGCCAGCAGCTTAGCGCTTCGGGACAGGGGGCCCGCCGGGGAGCTGTTTTTT | CASSLALRDRGPAGELFF
TRBD2 | TRBJ2-1 | TRBV20-1 | - | TGCAGTGCTAGTAGGCCTGGAACGGGGGGGTACAATGAGCAGTTCTTC | CSASRPGTGGYNEQFF
- | TRBJ1-1 | TRBV12-3/TRBV12-4 | - | TGTGCCAGCAGTTTATGGGAGAACACTGAAGCTTTCTTT | CASSLWENTEAFF
- | TRBJ1-2 | TRBV6-1 | - | TGTGCCAGCAGGGAATTTCCCGGACAGCTCCTCTATGGCTACACCTTC | CASREFPGQLLYGYTF
- | TRBJ1-1 | TRBV6-5 | - | TGTGCCAGCAGTTACTCGTGGACGGGTAACAGTGAAGCTTTCTTT | CASSYSWTGNSEAFF
TRBD1 | TRBJ1-5 | TRBV27 | few | TGTGCCAGCAGGTCCGGGACAGGGGGCTTTCCCCAGCATTTT | CASRSGTGGFPQHF
- | TRBJ1-1 | TRBV6-5 | few | TGTGCCAGCAGTTGGTCAGGGAGGAACACTGAAGCTTTCTTT | CASSWSGRNTEAFF
- | TRBJ2-3 | TRBV6-4 | - | TGTGCCAGCAGTGACGGGCCAGATACGCAGTATTTT | CASSDGPDTQYF
TRBD2 | TRBJ2-3 | TRBV5-1 | - | TGCGCCAGCACCCAGGTAGCGGGGGGCACAGATACGCAGTATTTT | CASTQVAGGTDTQYF
TRBD1 | TRBJ2-7 | TRBV23-1 | - | TGCGCCAGCGGGGCCCTAGACAGGGTTATTTCCTACGAGCAGTACTTC | CASGALDRVISYEQYF
TRBD2 | TRBJ2-4 | TRBV28 | - | TGTGCCAGCAGTTCTAGCGGGAGGGCCAAGAACATTCAGTACTTC | CASSSSGRAKNIQYF
- | TRBJ2-3 | TRBV11-2 | - | TGTGCCAGCAGCTTAGTGGGGACGCAGTATTTT | CASSLVGTQYF
TRBD1 | TRBJ1-1 | TRBV12-3/TRBV12-4 | - | TGTGCGACAGGGACCGGGGTCACTGAAGCTTTCTTT | CATGTGVTEAFF
TRBD1 | TRBJ1-3 | TRBV2 | - | TGTGCCAGCAGAAAGGGACAGTTCTCCTCTGGAAACACCATATATTTT | CASRKGQFSSGNTIYF
- | TRBJ2-5 | TRBV5-4 | - | TGTGCCAGCAGCTCCTCTGGGGGCAAACAAGAGACCCAGTACTTC | CASSSSGGKQETQYF
- | TRBJ1-3 | TRBV6-5 | - | TGTGCCAGCAGTTACGAGGGGGGTAGGGGAAACACCATATATTTT | CASSYEGGRGNTIYF
- | TRBJ1-4 | TRBV6-5 | - | TGTGCCAGCAGCCACGGGGCGGCCACTAATGAAAAACTGTTTTTT | CASSHGAATNEKLFF
- | TRBJ1-2 | TRBV5-1 | - | TGCGCCAGTGGGGAGGGACTTCCTGGCTACACCTTC | CASGEGLPGYTF
- | TRBJ1-1 | TRBV6-2/TRBV6-3 | - | TGTGCCAGCAGTGCCACGGTGGGGCACACTGAAGCTTTCTTT | CASSATVGHTEAFF
TRBD1 | TRBJ1-2 | TRBV5-5 | - | TGTGCCAGCAGCCCGGGACAGGCTAGCTATGGCTACACCTTC | CASSPGQASYGYTF
TRBD2 | TRBJ2-1 | TRBV6-5 | - | TGTGCCAGCAGTCTAGCGGGAGGGCCTTTCAATGAGCAGTTCTTC | CASSLAGGPFNEQFF
TRBD2 | TRBJ2-5 | TRBV28 | few | TGTGCCAGCATGGGCGGGGGGGCCGCGGAGACCCAGTACTTC | CASMGGGAAETQYF
- | TRBJ2-3 | TRBV5-6 | - | TGTGCCAGCAGCTTGTGGAGGGGGGGAGCTGCAGATACGCAGTATTTT | CASSLWRGGAADTQYF
- | TRBJ1-3 | TRBV14 | - | TGTGCCAGCAGCCAAGAGTTCACCATATATTTT | CASSQEFTIYF
TRBD1 | TRBJ1-2 | TRBV6-5 | - | TGTGCCACTCGGGACAGGGGCCATGGCTACACCTTC | CATRDRGHGYTF
- | TRBJ1-6 | TRBV7-2 | - | TGTGCCAGCAGCTTAGTCTCAGGGACTGAAGCCCTCCACTTT | CASSLVSGTEALHF
- | TRBJ1-3 | TRBV19 | - | TGTGCCAGTAGTATTAGCAGGTTCGCGGACACCATATATTTT | CASSISRFADTIYF
- | TRBJ2-1 | TRBV27 | - | TGTGCCAGCAGTATGTGGGGGGATGAGCAGTTCTTC | CASSMWGDEQFF
TRBD1 | TRBJ2-2 | TRBV27 | - | TGTGCCAGCAGTGTCTCCGGGACAGAGGCCGGGGAGCTGTTTTTT | CASSVSGTEAGELFF
- | TRBJ1-3 | TRBV6-5 | - | TGTGCCAGCAGGGCAGGGGAGGTTTCTGGTTCGACCATATATTTT | CASRAGEVSGSTIYF
TRBD1 | TRBJ1-2 | TRBV7-2 | - | TGTGCCAGCAGCTTACCGGACAGGGGGCATGGCTACACCTTC | CASSLPDRGHGYTF
- | TRBJ2-3 | TRBV28 | - | TGTGCCAGCAGCCCAAAGGGGGTGGGCACAGATACGCAGTATTTT | CASSPKGVGTDTQYF
- | TRBJ1-4 | TRBV5-6 | - | TGTGCCAGCAACTCCCAATTCTCGGGAAGAGAAAAACTGTTTTTT | CASNSQFSGREKLFF
TRBD1 | TRBJ1-3 | TRBV2 | - | TGTGCCAGCAGTACACAGGGGACTCCTGGAAACACCATATATTTT | CASSTQGTPGNTIYF
- | TRBJ1-5 | TRBV5-1 | - | TGCGCCAGCAGCGCGGACGGCGGGAGGTATCAGCCCCAGCATTTT | CASSADGGRYQPQHF
- | TRBJ2-7 | TRBV9 | - | TGTGCCAGCAGCGTAGACTCGGGACCTGCCGAGCAGTACTTC | CASSVDSGPAEQYF
- | TRBJ1-3 | TRBV29-1 | - | TGCAGCGTGGCAGAACTTGGAAACACCATATATTTT | CSVAELGNTIYF